This T cell receptor beta chain was sequenced in a study of control samples from healthy donors and cancer patients. The CDR3 length is 12 residues. V lost 1 base, J lost 5 bases, and 5 bases lay in between. CDR1 is SEHNR and CDR2 is FQNEAQ in the germline V gene (reference sequence). TCRdb keeps only in-frame clones here, not all; method: immunoSEQ multiplex PCR. The sample shows 110,000 or so clones, around nine tenths of them seen only once. This clonotype was sampled from a human donor in good health. The donor label of this sample is uncertain. The sample was blood. The rearrangement links TRBV7-9 to TRBJ2-5; the D is unclear. Here the CDR3 DNA reads TGTGCCAGCAGCTTAGGGTGGGAGACCCAGTACTTC. Translating it yields CASSLGWETQYF.